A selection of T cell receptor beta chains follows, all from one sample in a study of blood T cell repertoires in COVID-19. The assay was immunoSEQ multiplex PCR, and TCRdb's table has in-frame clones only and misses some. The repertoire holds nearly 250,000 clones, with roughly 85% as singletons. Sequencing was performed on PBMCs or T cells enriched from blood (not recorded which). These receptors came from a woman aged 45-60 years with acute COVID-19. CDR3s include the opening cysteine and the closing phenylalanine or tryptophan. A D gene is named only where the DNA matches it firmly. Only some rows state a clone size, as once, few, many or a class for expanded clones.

CDR3: CSGLGLAGGGEQFF; DNA: TGCAGCGGCCTGGGACTAGCGGGGGGCGGTGAGCAGTTCTTC; D: TRBD2; size: few; V: TRBV29-1; J: TRBJ2-1
CDR3: CASSRGQTNTGELFF; DNA: TGTGCCAGCTCTCGCGGACAGACGAACACCGGGGAGCTGTTTTTT; D: -; size: -; V: TRBV18; J: TRBJ2-2
CDR3: CASSPGVGSYEQYF; DNA: TGCGCCAGCAGTCCAGGGGTGGGCTCCTACGAGCAGTACTTC; D: -; size: -; V: TRBV5-1; J: TRBJ2-7
CDR3: CASSTGTVEETQYF; DNA: TGCGCCAGCAGCACGGGGACAGTAGAAGAGACCCAGTACTTC; D: TRBD1; size: -; V: TRBV5-1; J: TRBJ2-5
CDR3: CASKRDSYEQYF; DNA: TGTGCCAGCAAGAGGGACAGCTACGAGCAGTACTTC; D: TRBD1; size: -; V: TRBV12-3/TRBV12-4; J: TRBJ2-7
CDR3: CASSPLRTGGGSGELFF; DNA: TGTGCCAGCTCACCTTTGAGGACAGGGGGCGGATCCGGGGAGCTGTTTTTT; D: TRBD1; size: -; V: TRBV18; J: TRBJ2-2
CDR3: CASNKNGGAAGGTDTQYF; DNA: TGCGCCAGCAATAAGAACGGTGGTGCAGCGGGGGGGACAGATACGCAGTATTTT; D: TRBD2; size: -; V: TRBV5-1; J: TRBJ2-3
CDR3: CASSKTFQGELGNTIYF; DNA: TGTGCCAGCAGCAAGACTTTTCAGGGGGAACTGGGAAACACCATATATTTT; D: TRBD1; size: -; V: TRBV9; J: TRBJ1-3
CDR3: CSVGSQTYEQYF; DNA: TGCAGCGTTGGTTCACAGACCTACGAGCAGTACTTC; D: -; size: -; V: TRBV29-1; J: TRBJ2-7
CDR3: CASSSSLAGDGDTQYF; DNA: TGTGCCAGCAGTTCTTCACTAGCGGGGGATGGAGATACGCAGTATTTT; D: TRBD2; size: -; V: TRBV27; J: TRBJ2-3
CDR3: CASSGGTLRNEQFF; DNA: TGCGCCAGCAGCGGGGGGACTCTTAGAAATGAGCAGTTCTTC; D: -; size: -; V: TRBV5-1; J: TRBJ2-1
CDR3: CASSQSHGETQYF; DNA: TGTGCCAGCAGCCAATCCCACGGGGAGACCCAGTACTTC; D: -; size: -; V: TRBV3-1/TRBV3-2; J: TRBJ2-5
CDR3: CASNPGVYNEQFF; DNA: TGTGCCAGCAACCCAGGGGTCTACAATGAGCAGTTCTTC; D: -; size: once; V: TRBV12-3/TRBV12-4; J: TRBJ2-1
CDR3: CASSLTSGASTDTQYF; DNA: TGTGCCAGCAGCCTTACTAGCGGTGCTAGCACAGATACGCAGTATTTT; D: TRBD2; size: -; V: TRBV5-4; J: TRBJ2-3
CDR3: CASSTTGSGYEQYF; DNA: TGTGCCAGCAGCACCACAGGGTCCGGCTACGAGCAGTACTTC; D: -; size: -; V: TRBV7-2; J: TRBJ2-7
CDR3: CASSLGGRADEQFF; DNA: TGTGCCAGCAGCCTAGGCGGGAGGGCGGACGAGCAGTTCTTC; D: TRBD2; size: -; V: TRBV3-1/TRBV3-2; J: TRBJ2-1
CDR3: CASSERNGYTF; DNA: TGTGCCAGCAGTGAGAGAAATGGCTACACCTTC; D: -; size: -; V: TRBV6-1; J: TRBJ1-2
CDR3: CASSLGMGGQPQHF; DNA: TGTGCCAGCAGCCTAGGGATGGGAGGTCAGCCCCAGCATTTT; D: -; size: -; V: TRBV7-2; J: TRBJ1-5
CDR3: CASSLDEPGLTTDTQYF; DNA: TGTGCCAGCAGCTTGGACGAACCGGGACTCACCACAGATACGCAGTATTTT; D: -; size: -; V: TRBV5-4; J: TRBJ2-3
CDR3: CASSPRQGSYNYGYTF; DNA: TGTGCCAGCAGCCCCAGGCAGGGTAGTTATAACTATGGCTACACCTTC; D: -; size: -; V: TRBV3-1/TRBV3-2; J: TRBJ1-2
CDR3: CASSFQADAYGYTF; DNA: TGCGCCAGCAGCTTTCAGGCCGATGCCTATGGCTACACCTTC; D: -; size: -; V: TRBV5-1; J: TRBJ1-2
CDR3: CASSLPPTRDRGYGYTF; DNA: TGTGCCAGCAGCTTACCCCCGACCAGGGACAGGGGCTATGGCTACACCTTC; D: TRBD1; size: -; V: TRBV7-2; J: TRBJ1-2
CDR3: CASSLLAGGYGYTF; DNA: TGTGCCAGCAGCTTGCTGGCAGGGGGGTATGGCTACACCTTC; D: TRBD1; size: -; V: TRBV5-4; J: TRBJ1-2
CDR3: CASSQEAGTGVFF; DNA: TGCGCCAGCAGCCAAGAAGCCGGGACAGGGGTTTTCTTT; D: TRBD1; size: -; V: TRBV4-1; J: TRBJ1-1
CDR3: CASSLEAASRVTEAFF; DNA: TGCGCCAGCAGCTTGGAGGCCGCGTCCAGGGTCACTGAAGCTTTCTTT; D: -; size: few; V: TRBV5-1; J: TRBJ1-1
CDR3: CASSQSARLAGGASTDTQYF; DNA: TGCGCCAGCAGTCAATCGGCACGACTAGCGGGGGGTGCTAGCACAGATACGCAGTATTTT; D: TRBD2; size: once; V: TRBV23-1; J: TRBJ2-3
CDR3: CASLWETGLLGEQYF; DNA: TGTGCCAGCTTGTGGGAGACAGGACTCCTTGGCGAGCAGTACTTC; D: -; size: -; V: TRBV6-5; J: TRBJ2-7
CDR3: CAVEQGTNQPQHF; DNA: TGTGCCGTAGAACAGGGTACCAATCAGCCCCAGCATTTT; D: -; size: -; V: TRBV6-5; J: TRBJ1-5
CDR3: CASSYAGIAGNTIYF; DNA: TGTGCCAGCAGCTACGCAGGGATCGCTGGAAACACCATATATTTT; D: -; size: few; V: TRBV5-6; J: TRBJ1-3
CDR3: CASSPSRQLMNTEAFF; DNA: TGTGCCAGCAGCCCCTCACGACAGCTAATGAACACTGAAGCTTTCTTT; D: -; size: -; V: TRBV7-2; J: TRBJ1-1
CDR3: CASSIPLRFAGANVLTF; DNA: TGTGCCAGTAGTATACCCCTCCGGTTCGCTGGGGCCAACGTCCTGACTTTC; D: -; size: -; V: TRBV19; J: TRBJ2-6
CDR3: CASSPRTGNSGANVLTF; DNA: TGTGCCAGCAGCCCGAGGACAGGGAACTCTGGGGCCAACGTCCTGACTTTC; D: TRBD1; size: -; V: TRBV9; J: TRBJ2-6
CDR3: CASSWDREREKLFF; DNA: TGTGCCAGCAGTTGGGACAGGGAGAGAGAAAAACTGTTTTTT; D: TRBD1; size: -; V: TRBV6-5; J: TRBJ1-4
CDR3: CASSVGPGSKYF; DNA: -; D: -; size: -; V: TRBV9; J: TRBJ1-3
CDR3: CASSQDRRGSSYEQYF; DNA: TGTGCCAGCAGCCAAGATAGGCGGGGGAGCTCCTACGAGCAGTACTTC; D: TRBD2; size: -; V: TRBV14; J: TRBJ2-7
CDR3: CASRYRDSSYNEQFF; DNA: TGTGCCAGCAGGTACCGGGACAGCTCCTACAATGAGCAGTTCTTC; D: TRBD1; size: -; V: TRBV6-2/TRBV6-3; J: TRBJ2-1
CDR3: CASSIGDSYPYGYTF; DNA: TGTGCCAGTAGTATCGGGGACAGCTATCCTTATGGCTACACCTTC; D: TRBD1; size: -; V: TRBV19; J: TRBJ1-2
CDR3: CAWSDKGVQETQYF; DNA: TGTGCCTGGAGTGATAAGGGGGTACAAGAGACCCAGTACTTC; D: -; size: -; V: TRBV30; J: TRBJ2-5
CDR3: CSASGQGISYEQYF; DNA: TGCAGTGCTAGTGGCCAGGGGATCTCGTACGAGCAGTACTTC; D: -; size: -; V: TRBV20-1; J: TRBJ2-7
CDR3: CASSRGLAGMGELFF; DNA: TGTGCCAGCAGCCGCGGACTAGCGGGGATGGGGGAGCTGTTTTTT; D: TRBD2; size: -; V: TRBV7-2; J: TRBJ2-2
CDR3: CATSDFGYSGGLSDTEAFF; DNA: TGTGCCACCAGTGATTTCGGGTACTCAGGGGGCTTATCGGACACTGAAGCTTTCTTT; D: TRBD1; size: -; V: TRBV24-1; J: TRBJ1-1